What follows is one T cell receptor beta chain and its context. Its antigen is unknown. This record belongs to a study of cytomegalovirus exposure and HLA in healthy donors. The PCR made use of 60 Vbeta and 13 Jbeta primers. Generated by immunoSEQ multiplex PCR, the TCRdb table keeps only in-frame clones and is missing some. Here the sample spans 160,000 or so clones, roughly 79% being singletons. CDR3 size: 17 residues. Germline CDR1 reads SGDLS; CDR2 reads YYNGEE. V was trimmed by 3 bases and J by 3 bases, leaving 18 bases between them. Study-wide findings and caveats: The number of N-insertions in an Asian-associated ancestry cluster was reportedly below the approximately 700-donor mean in a later analysis.

The material sequenced was PBMCs. The chain couples TRBV9 to TRBJ2-2; maybe TRBD2 (6 bases). This receptor was identified in a middle-aged man in good health and CMV-seronegative. The CDR3 protein is CASSEDPSAIYTGELFF. The CDR3 DNA follows: TGTGCCAGCAGCGAGGATCCTAGCGCGATTTACACCGGGGAGCTGTTTTTT.